This is a list of T cell receptor beta chains from one sample in a study of beta chain features in type 1 diabetes. Assay: immunoSEQ multiplex PCR; the TCRdb copy retains only in-frame clones and omits some. The table records some 150,000 clones, approximately 9.2% of them present only once. Sequencing used central memory CD4+ T cells from blood. The source is a man in his late teens or twenties in good health. CDR3s include the opening cysteine and the closing phenylalanine or tryptophan. The D gene is left open where the match is weak. Size values are once, few and many counts, or a class for expanded clones, and some rows have none.

V gene	clone size	J gene	D gene	CDR3 DNA	CDR3 protein
TRBV28	few	TRBJ2-2	-	TGTGCCAGCAGTGCAGGCCGGGGAACGGGCACCGGGGAGCTGTTTTTT	CASSAGRGTGTGELFF
TRBV4-1	few	TRBJ2-5	-	TGCGCCAGCAGCCAAGGGTCTATGACAGGACGAGAGACCCAGTACTTC	CASSQGSMTGRETQYF
TRBV29-1	-	TRBJ1-1	TRBD1	TGCAGCGGACGACAGGGGAACACTGAAGCTTTCTTT	CSGRQGNTEAFF
TRBV7-8	-	TRBJ1-2	-	TGTGCCAGCAGCTCCGGGACTCCCCCCCGCTATGGCTACACCTTC	CASSSGTPPRYGYTF
TRBV6-1	-	TRBJ2-7	TRBD1	TGTGCCAGCACCGAGGGAGCAGGGGGCTACGAGCAGTACTTC	CASTEGAGGYEQYF
TRBV15	many	TRBJ2-5	-	TGTGCCACCAGCAGAGAACAGCGGGAGACCCAGTACTTC	CATSREQRETQYF
TRBV29-1	-	TRBJ1-2	-	TGCAGCGTCGGGACTAACTATGGCTACACCTTC	CSVGTNYGYTF
TRBV9	few	TRBJ2-2	-	TGTGCCAGCAGCCCGCGACTAGTCCCCGGGGAGCTGTTTTTT	CASSPRLVPGELFF
TRBV14	-	TRBJ2-5	-	TGTGCCAGCAGCCAAGCAACAGGGTTTGCGACCCAGTACTTC	CASSQATGFATQYF
TRBV7-3	few	TRBJ2-3	-	TGTGCCAGCAGCCCAAGAGGGCCTATCTCAGATACGCAGTATTTT	CASSPRGPISDTQYF
TRBV28	many	TRBJ1-6	TRBD1	TGTGCCAGCAGTCTCCGGGACAGGGCTAATTCACCCCTCCACTTT	CASSLRDRANSPLHF
TRBV7-2	-	TRBJ1-2	-	TGTGCCAGCAGCTTAGAACCGGGACTGCTGTTCTTCTATGGCTACACCTTC	CASSLEPGLLFFYGYTF
TRBV19	-	TRBJ1-1	-	TGTGCCAGTAGTATCCGGGGTTTGAACACTGAAGCTTTCTTT	CASSIRGLNTEAFF
TRBV2	few	TRBJ2-7	TRBD1	TGTGCCAGCAGTAGGGACAGACGCAACGAGCAGTACTTC	CASSRDRRNEQYF
TRBV9	few	TRBJ1-2	TRBD1	TGTGCCAGCAGCGCATCAGACAGGGGCCTCGCTTCTTATGGCTACACCTTC	CASSASDRGLASYGYTF
TRBV9	few	TRBJ2-1	TRBD2	TGTGCCAGCAGCGCACCCGGGACTAGCCTCCACAATGAGCAGTTCTTC	CASSAPGTSLHNEQFF
TRBV5-1	few	TRBJ2-7	-	TGCGCCAGCAGCCCCGAGGCGCTCTCCTACGAGCAGTACTTC	CASSPEALSYEQYF
TRBV18	-	TRBJ1-3	-	TGTGCCAGCTCACCATCCCCCAACAACTCTGGAAACACCATATATTTT	CASSPSPNNSGNTIYF
TRBV7-9	many	TRBJ2-3	TRBD2	TGTGCCAGCAGCAATAGCGGGGGTAGGGATACGCAGTATTTT	CASSNSGGRDTQYF
TRBV7-8	few	TRBJ1-1	-	TGTGCCAGCAGCTACGACAGGACGAACACTGAAGCTTTCTTT	CASSYDRTNTEAFF
TRBV7-2	many	TRBJ2-7	TRBD2	TGTGCCAGCACCCAGAGGGTAGCGGGGTATGAGCAGTACTTC	CASTQRVAGYEQYF
TRBV5-1	-	TRBJ2-7	-	TGCGCCAGCAGCTTGGGGGGAGGTTCCTACGAGCAGTACTTC	CASSLGGGSYEQYF
TRBV11-2	-	TRBJ1-2	-	TGTGCCAGCAGCCCTAGTGGACAGAATTATGGCTACACCTTC	CASSPSGQNYGYTF
TRBV28	few	TRBJ1-2	-	TGTGCCAGCAGTGGCGGGGCGGCTTATGGCTACACCTTC	CASSGGAAYGYTF
TRBV7-2	-	TRBJ2-3	TRBD2	TGTGCCAGCCGGGCTAGCGGAGGGATGGGAGATACGCAGTATTTT	CASRASGGMGDTQYF
TRBV2	few	TRBJ2-3	-	TGTGCCAGCAGTGAATCAGGGCCCTTGTCAGATACGCAGTATTTT	CASSESGPLSDTQYF
TRBV18	once	TRBJ1-1	TRBD1	TGTGCCAGCTCACGTACAGGGGGACCGGTGGGCACTGAAGCTTTCTTT	CASSRTGGPVGTEAFF
TRBV25-1	-	TRBJ2-7	-	TGTGCCAGCTTAAAAGACAGTTCCTACGAGCAGTACTTC	CASLKDSSYEQYF
TRBV18	-	TRBJ2-7	-	TGTGCCAGCTCAAAGGACACGGCCTACGAGCAGTACTTC	CASSKDTAYEQYF
TRBV4-1	-	TRBJ1-5	TRBD1	TGCGCCAGCAGCCGCGGGACAGCAGGGGAACAGCCCCAGCATTTT	CASSRGTAGEQPQHF
TRBV30	few	TRBJ2-7	-	TGTGCCTGGAGTGAGCGGCGGGACGGCGAGCAGTACTTC	CAWSERRDGEQYF
TRBV15	-	TRBJ1-5	-	TGTGCCACCAGCAGTTTTACTAATCAGCCCCAGCATTTT	CATSSFTNQPQHF
TRBV6-6	few	TRBJ1-1	TRBD1	TGTGCCAGCAACCTACAGGGGGACACTGAAGCTTTCTTT	CASNLQGDTEAFF
TRBV19	few	TRBJ2-5	-	TGTGCCACCTCGAATACTAGCCCGGAGACCCAGTACTTC	CATSNTSPETQYF
TRBV7-2	-	TRBJ2-3	-	TGTGCCAGCAGCCACTATGGGACAGATACGCAGTATTTT	CASSHYGTDTQYF
TRBV30	-	TRBJ1-4	-	TGTGCCTGGAAAGGGTTGGGGGCTGATGAAAAACTGTTTTTT	CAWKGLGADEKLFF
TRBV18	few	TRBJ1-5	TRBD1	TGTGCCAGCTCACGGGGACAGGATAGCAATCAGCCCCAGCATTTT	CASSRGQDSNQPQHF
TRBV5-4	few	TRBJ2-3	TRBD2	TGTGCCAGCAGCTTGGACGCCGGGACTAATATTCATCAGCAGTATTTT	CASSLDAGTNIHQQYF
TRBV30	few	TRBJ2-3	TRBD1	TGTGCCTGGAGTTATCGCGGACAGGGGGCAAGTGATACGCAGTATTTT	CAWSYRGQGASDTQYF
TRBV5-4	few	TRBJ2-1	TRBD2	TGTGCCAGCAGCCGCGGGACTAGCGGGGGGGCCTCCTACAATGAGCAGTTCTTC	CASSRGTSGGASYNEQFF
TRBV11-2	-	TRBJ2-2	-	TGTGCCAGCAGCGCCTTCGTGGGGCCCGGGGAGCTGTTTTTT	CASSAFVGPGELFF
TRBV7-8	few	TRBJ2-7	TRBD1	TGTGCCAGCAGGTCGGGACAGGGGTACGAGCAGTACTTC	CASRSGQGYEQYF
TRBV9	few	TRBJ1-3	-	TGTGCCAGCAGCTCCTCAGACTCTGGAAACACCATATATTTT	CASSSSDSGNTIYF
TRBV5-4	many	TRBJ1-1	TRBD1	TGTGCCAGCAGCTGGGGACAGGACTCTGAAGCTTTCTTT	CASSWGQDSEAFF
TRBV4-1	-	TRBJ2-3	TRBD2	TGCGCCAGCGCATCCACCGGGGGGGGCACAGATACGCAGTATTTT	CASASTGGGTDTQYF
TRBV7-2	many	TRBJ2-7	-	TGTGCCAGCAGCTTTGACAGGCGCGAGCAGTACTTC	CASSFDRREQYF